This T cell receptor (beta chain) was retrieved from a study of cytomegalovirus exposure and HLA in healthy donors. The germline CDR1 and CDR2 sequences are SGHVS and FQNEAQ. The V end lost 1 base, the J end lost 0 bases, and 5 bases lay between the germline ends. The CDR3 runs to 14 residues. Vbeta (60) and Jbeta (13) primers were used in the PCR. The assay was immunoSEQ multiplex PCR, and TCRdb's table has in-frame clones only and misses some. The data hold roughly 220,000 clones, with 65% to 85% observed a single time. The clonotype comes from a man over 45 in good health and CMV-seronegative. This chain joins TRBV7-8 and TRBJ2-3; D not resolved. Sequencing was carried out using PBMCs. CDR3 sequence (DNA): TGTGCCAGCAGCTTAGTTATGAGCACAGATACGCAGTATTTT. Its translation: CASSLVMSTDTQYF. The full variable domain, completed using reference TRBV7-8 and TRBJ2-3, is GAGVSQSPRYKVAKRGQDVALRCDPISGHVSLFWYQQALGQGPEFLTYFQNEAQLDKSGLPSDRFFAERPEGSVSTLKIQRTQQEDSAVYLCASSLVMSTDTQYFGPGTRLTVL.